Presented here are 16 T cell receptor beta chains from one specimen sequenced in a study of shared clonotypes between healthy human individuals. Using immunoSEQ multiplex PCR, the repertoire was profiled, and TCRdb retains in-frame clones only, with some absent. Of a few million clones in the sample, 85% to 95% were seen once. Sample: naive CD4+ T cells from PBMCs. The sample's subset: CD45RA+ positively selected. These receptors originate from a man between 18 and 35 years old in good health. Some clones in this sample may be carry-over from other donors' samples.

The rearrangement joins TRBV7-9 to TRBJ1-2; the D gene is possibly TRBD1 (5 bases). This CDR3 is 13 amino acids long. Between the trimmed V and J ends, which lost 1 base and 8 bases, there was a span of 11 bases. Per germline, CDR1 SEHNR and CDR2 FQNEAQ (reference sequence). The CDR3 region is CASSLERGDGYTF. CDR3 coding DNA: TGTGCCAGCAGCTTAGAAAGGGGAGACGGCTACACCTTC.

This clone was detected only once. The V gene is TRBV7-2, the J gene TRBJ2-7, with 10 bases aligning to TRBD2. The CDR3 is made up of 15 amino acids. Germline CDR1 reads SGHTA; CDR2 reads FQGNSA. After removal of 5 bases from V and 3 bases from J, the junction contained 7 bases not matched to a gene. The CDR3 region has the DNA TGTGCCAGCAGCCCGCCGTCTAGCGGGGGCTACGAGCAGTACTTC. Protein sequence: CASSPPSSGGYEQYF.

CDR3 loop: CASSLAARGANGELFF. Written as DNA, the CDR3 is TGTGCCAGCAGTTTAGCCGCAAGGGGCGCGAACGGGGAGCTGTTTTTT. V usage is TRBV28 and J usage is TRBJ2-2, with D maybe TRBD1 (5 bases). Germline V lookup: CDR1 MDHEN, CDR2 SYDVKM. With 2 bases removed from V and 7 bases from J, the gap between germline ends came to 17 bases. The CDR3 extends over 16 amino acids.

The chain is built from TRBV28 and TRBJ2-5, with 11 bases fitting TRBD1. CDR1 and CDR2 from the germline V gene are MDHEN and SYDVKM. This CDR3 contains 13 residues. The trim removed 8 bases at V and 5 bases at J, leaving 4 bases unmatched. The CDR3 DNA reads as TGTGCCAGCTTGGACAGGGGGCGTGAGACCCAGTACTTC. Amino acids: CASLDRGRETQYF.

The chain carries TRBV18 and TRBJ2-3; D uncertain. The V end lost 3 bases, the J end lost 2 bases, and 12 bases lay between the germline ends. The CDR3 sequence is 15 residues long. From germline, CDR1 is KGHSH and CDR2 LQKENI. The CDR3 nucleotides read TGTGCCAGCTCACCTCTCCAGATCGCCACAGATACGCAGTATTTT. Protein: CASSPLQIATDTQYF.

On this clone: This sample includes further DNA sequences coding for the same CDR3. The chain couples TRBV18 to TRBJ1-1; maybe TRBD1 (5 bases). The CDR3 has 15 amino acids. Germline V gene sequence: CDR1 KGHSH, CDR2 LQKENI. Trimming took off 3 bases at V and 1 base at J, with 12 bases between the two ends. The CDR3 coding sequence is TGTGCCAGCTCACCGGGCCAAGGGGCGAACACTGAAGCTTTCTTT. It specifies CASSPGQGANTEAFF. Combining the CDR3 with reference TRBV18 and TRBJ1-1 gives the whole variable domain NAGVMQNPRHLVRRRGQEARLRCSPMKGHSHVYWYRQLPEEGLKFMVYLQKENIIDESGMPKERFSAEFPKEGPSILRIQQVVRGDSAAYFCASSPGQGANTEAFFGQGTRLTVV.

This chain uses TRBV5-5 with TRBJ1-1; no clear D gene. Trimming took off 0 bases at V and 1 base at J, with 4 bases between the two ends. Germline V gives CDR1 SGHKS, CDR2 YYEKEE (reference sequence). The length of the CDR3 is 13 residues. CDR3 DNA sequence: TGTGCCAGCAGCTTGGAGCAGAACACTGAAGCTTTCTTT. Protein sequence: CASSLEQNTEAFF. The full variable domain, completed using reference TRBV5-5 and TRBJ1-1, is DAGVTQSPTHLIKTRGQQVTLRCSPISGHKSVSWYQQVLGQGPQFIFQYYEKEERGRGNFPDRFSARQFPNYSSELNVNALLLGDSALYLCASSLEQNTEAFFGQGTRLTVV.

J is TRBJ2-2 and V is TRBV4-3; D perhaps matches TRBD1 (5 bases). Germline V lookup: CDR1 LGHNA, CDR2 YSLEER. Between the trimmed V and J ends, which lost 0 bases and 3 bases, there was a span of 8 bases. This CDR3 contains 15 residues. CDR3: CASSQEPGYTGELFF. CDR3 in DNA: TGCGCCAGCAGCCAAGAACCAGGGTACACCGGGGAGCTGTTTTTT.

The CDR3 DNA sequence: TGTGCCAGCAGCCCCCAGCGGACAGCGCCGAGCTCTGGGGCCAACGTCCTGACTTTC. Encoded protein: CASSPQRTAPSSGANVLTF. This chain connects TRBV14 to TRBJ2-6, with D perhaps TRBD1 (6 bases). V gave up 4 bases and J gave up 0 bases, with 19 bases separating them. The CDR3 is 19 amino acids. Germline V gene sequence: CDR1 SGHDN, CDR2 FVKESK.

A note on this clone: Other nucleotide sequences from this sample produce the same CDR3. V usage is TRBV11-2 and J usage is TRBJ2-3, with TRBD1 matching over 9 bases. CDR3 size: 14 residues. Germline values: CDR1 SGHAT, CDR2 FQNNGV. V shed 4 bases and J 4 bases; nucleotides not matched to a gene: 3. CDR3 coding DNA: TGTGCCAGCAGCTCACGGACAGGGGCAGATACGCAGTATTTT. Translation gives CASSSRTGADTQYF.

Turning to this clone: Additional DNA sequences in this sample encode the identical CDR3. This chain joins TRBV7-9 and TRBJ2-7; 9 bases are shared with TRBD2. The CDR3 runs to 14 residues. Germline V CDR1 and CDR2: SEHNR, FQNEAQ (reference sequence). Germline trimming cut 3 bases from V and 2 bases from J; bases unmatched to any gene: 2. The CDR3 coding sequence is TGTGCCAGCAGCTTGGCGGGAGGGCCCTACGAGCAGTACTTC. This codes for CASSLAGGPYEQYF.

For this clone: Other DNA variants within this sample encode the same CDR3. The chain links TRBV2 to TRBJ2-7, with 11 bases lining up with TRBD2. Germline lookup yields CDR1 SNHLY and CDR2 FYNNEI. V gave up 6 bases and J gave up 0 bases; unmatched junction bases: 1. CDR3 length equals 14 residues. The CDR3 nucleotides read TGTGCCAGCAGAACTAGCGGGAGCTCCTACGAGCAGTACTTC. Protein sequence: CASRTSGSSYEQYF.

Remarks on this clone: Other DNA sequences in this sample translate to the same CDR3. This chain uses TRBV5-1 with TRBJ1-5; D gene ambiguous. The CDR3 runs to 14 residues. V lost 4 bases, J lost 1 base, and 9 bases lay in between. Germline V gives CDR1 SGHRS, CDR2 YFSETQ. In DNA, the CDR3 is TGCGCCAGCAGCCCCGGGGTGAGCAATCAGCCCCAGCATTTT. Protein: CASSPGVSNQPQHF.

Notes on this clone: Other DNA sequences in this sample translate to the same CDR3. V and J are TRBV28 and TRBJ2-6; D is ambiguous. Germline V gives CDR1 MDHEN, CDR2 SYDVKM. V was cut by 9 bases and J by 0 bases, with 9 bases left in between. This CDR3 has 14 amino acids. CDR3 sequence: CASAPGSGANVLTF. CDR3 in DNA: TGTGCCAGTGCGCCGGGCTCTGGGGCCAACGTCCTGACTTTC.

This rearrangement joins TRBV7-9 to TRBJ2-7, with TRBD1 matching over 11 bases. The germline CDR1 and CDR2 sequences are SEHNR and FQNEAQ (reference sequence). The J segment lost 1 base and the V segment lost 5 bases, leaving 4 bases of the junction unmatched. This CDR3 is built from 15 residues. The CDR3 reads CASSRRDRGSYEQYF. The CDR3 DNA follows: TGTGCCAGCAGCCGCCGGGACAGGGGGTCCTACGAGCAGTACTTC. The whole variable domain, remainder taken from reference TRBV7-9 and TRBJ2-7, is DTGVSQNPRHKITKRGQNVTFRCDPISEHNRLYWYRQTLGQGPEFLTYFQNEAQLEKSRLLSDRFSAERPKGSFSTLEIQRTEQGDSAMYLCASSRRDRGSYEQYFGPGTRLTVT.

Points on this clone: Other DNA variants within this sample encode the same CDR3. The J gene is TRBJ2-1, the V gene TRBV11-2; 8 bases match TRBD1. Germline values: CDR1 SGHAT, CDR2 FQNNGV. The CDR3 has 15 residues. The V segment lost 5 bases and the J segment 0 bases; nucleotides outside the gene matches: 3. In DNA, the CDR3 is TGTGCCAGCAGCGGAGGACAGGGCTCCTACAATGAGCAGTTCTTC. Protein product: CASSGGQGSYNEQFF.